The present T cell receptor beta chain was sequenced within a study of Ad26.COV2.S vaccination and SARS-CoV-2 variants. TCRdb keeps only in-frame clones here, not all; method: immunoSEQ multiplex PCR. The data contain 300,000 to 350,000 clones, roughly 88% of them singletons. Treatment reported: approximately 18 received Ad26.COV2.S at low or high dose, single or two shots; roughly 5 received placebo; per-sample allocation not given. Sampling was done on day 63 after the first vaccine or placebo injection. As its vector, the vaccine had Ad26, which expressed Wuhan-strain SARS-CoV-2 spike. This clone was picked up one time. The V end was cut by 2 bases, the J end by 0 bases, with 11 bases between. The CDR3 runs 16 residues. Germline CDR1 PRHDT, CDR2 FYEKMQ (reference sequence).

The clonotype originates from a person between 18 and 59 years old who received the Ad26.COV2.S COVID-19 vaccine or a placebo. This chain joins TRBV13 and TRBJ1-3; D gene unclear. Sequenced material: peripheral blood, taken in a trial of Ad26.COV2.S vaccine versus placebo. The DNA of the CDR3 is TGTGCCAGCAGCTTATGGGAGGCCAACTCTGGAAACACCATATATTTT. Protein: CASSLWEANSGNTIYF.